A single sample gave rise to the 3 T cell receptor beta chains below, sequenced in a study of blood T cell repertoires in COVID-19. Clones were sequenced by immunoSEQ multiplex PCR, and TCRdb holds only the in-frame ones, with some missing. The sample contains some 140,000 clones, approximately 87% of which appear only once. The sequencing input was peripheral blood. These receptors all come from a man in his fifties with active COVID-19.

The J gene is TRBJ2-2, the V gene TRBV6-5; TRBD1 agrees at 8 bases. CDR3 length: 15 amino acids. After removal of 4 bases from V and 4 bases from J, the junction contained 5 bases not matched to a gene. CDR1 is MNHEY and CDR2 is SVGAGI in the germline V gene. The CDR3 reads CASSWQGASTGELFF. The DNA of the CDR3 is TGTGCCAGCAGTTGGCAGGGGGCGAGCACCGGGGAGCTGTTTTTT.

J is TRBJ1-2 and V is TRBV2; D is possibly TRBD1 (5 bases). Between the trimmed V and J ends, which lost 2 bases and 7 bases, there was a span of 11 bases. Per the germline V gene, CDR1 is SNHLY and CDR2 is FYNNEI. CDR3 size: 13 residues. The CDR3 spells CASSEQGAGGYTF. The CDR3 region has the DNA TGTGCCAGCAGTGAACAAGGGGCTGGTGGCTACACCTTC. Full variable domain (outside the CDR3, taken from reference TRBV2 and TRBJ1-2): EPEVTQTPSHQVTQMGQEVILRCVPISNHLYFYWYRQILGQKVEFLVSFYNNEISEKSEIFDDQFSVERPDGSNFTLKIRSTKLEDSAMYFCASSEQGAGGYTFGSGTRLTVV.

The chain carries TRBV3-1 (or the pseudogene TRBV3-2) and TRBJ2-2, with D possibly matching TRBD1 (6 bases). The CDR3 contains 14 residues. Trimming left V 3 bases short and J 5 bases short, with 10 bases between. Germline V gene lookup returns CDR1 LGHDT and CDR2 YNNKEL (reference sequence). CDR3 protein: CASSQGAGTGELFF. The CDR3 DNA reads TGTGCCAGCAGCCAGGGGGCCGGGACCGGGGAGCTGTTTTTT.